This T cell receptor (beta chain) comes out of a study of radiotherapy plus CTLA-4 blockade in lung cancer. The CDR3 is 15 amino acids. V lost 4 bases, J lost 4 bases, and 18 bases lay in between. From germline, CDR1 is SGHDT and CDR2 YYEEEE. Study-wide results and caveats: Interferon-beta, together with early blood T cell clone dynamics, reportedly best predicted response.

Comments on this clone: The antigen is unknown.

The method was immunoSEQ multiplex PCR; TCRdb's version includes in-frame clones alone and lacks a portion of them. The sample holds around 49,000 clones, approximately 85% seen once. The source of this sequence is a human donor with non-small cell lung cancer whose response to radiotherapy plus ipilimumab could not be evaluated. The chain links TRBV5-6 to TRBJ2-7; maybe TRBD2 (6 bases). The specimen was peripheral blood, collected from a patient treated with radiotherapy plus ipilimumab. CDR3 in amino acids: CASSARGHVRYEQYF. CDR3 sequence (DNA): TGTGCCAGCAGCGCGCGGGGCCACGTACGGTACGAGCAGTACTTC.